This record concerns one TCR beta chain sequence. No antigen is known for it. MiXCR was run by TCRdb on the RT-PCR reads, yielding one entry per CDR3 protein. Of about 610,000 distinct CDR3 sequences in the sample, around 15% are singletons; the top ten hold roughly 11%. These data are taken from a study of response to subunit inactivated influenza vaccine. Study results and caveats: It was the authors' suggestion that each seasonal influenza vaccination recruits few new T cells.

The receptor's source is a man aged 50-59 years who received an inactivated influenza vaccine. Sequences were derived from PBMCs from blood, sampled approximately 12 days after vaccination.

CDR3 nucleotides: TGTGCCAGCAGGCCCTCGGGGGGTACCTTCACAGATACGCAGTATTTT. Its translation is CASRPSGGTFTDTQYF. J is TRBJ2-3 and V is TRBV12-3 or TRBV12-4, with TRBD2 identical over 7 bases. There are 16 residues in the CDR3. The J segment lost 2 bases and the V segment lost 6 bases, leaving 11 bases of the junction unmatched.